The sequence of this T cell receptor beta chain was determined in a study of cytomegalovirus exposure and HLA in healthy donors. Points from the study as a whole: Later analysis identified 17,000 or so TCR beta sequences associated with HLA alleles, using a false discovery rate threshold of 0.05. It was taken for granted in presence/absence analyses that sequencing depth across donors was roughly uniform. Among TCR beta chains, those listed as cytomegalovirus-associated numbered roughly 150.

Trimming cost V 3 bases and J 0 bases, with 7 bases left between them. Germline V gene sequence: CDR1 SGHTA, CDR2 FQGTGA. The CDR3 covers 14 residues. Regarding this clone: Its specificity is not known. This sample includes further DNA sequences coding for the same CDR3.

PCR primers comprised 60 Vbeta and 13 Jbeta primers. The repertoire was sequenced with immunoSEQ multiplex PCR; TCRdb's copy has only in-frame clones and lacks some. The data show some 130,000 clones, with around 70% seen just once and roughly 1.6% held by the top ten. While unrecorded immune exposures were likely, the donors were nominally healthy when sampled. V is TRBV7-3 and J is TRBJ2-3; weak D call: TRBD2 (5 bases). Source material: PBMCs. The clonotype originates from a man aged 30 to 39 in good health and CMV-seropositive. CDR3 nucleotide sequence: TGTGCCAGCAGCTTTACGGGAAGCACAGATACGCAGTATTTT. Its protein product is CASSFTGSTDTQYF.